The T cell receptor beta chain under discussion was sequenced for a study of response to subunit inactivated influenza vaccine. The CDR3 has 16 amino acids. The V end lost 1 base, the J end lost 4 bases, and 16 bases lay between the germline ends. Germline V CDR1 and CDR2: LGHNA, YSLEER. This clonotype was counted between two and nine times. Its antigen is unidentified. The study, taken as a whole, reports: Authors suggested few new T cells are recruited by each seasonal influenza vaccination.

TCRdb redid the calling of the RT-PCR reads with MiXCR, one entry per CDR3 protein. The sample consists of some 200,000 distinct CDR3 sequences, approximately 12% of them appearing once. The same data also contributed to another study, on T cells expressing NK-cell markers. From that study: What made the TCR beta cDNA was 5'RACE template switching with UMIs. With an anti-gamma-delta TCR antibody, sorting in several experiments was kept to alpha-beta TCR T cells.

The TCR originated in a man between 45 and 60 years old who received an inactivated influenza vaccine. The sample consisted of CD8+ T cells sorted from PBMCs, taken roughly 13 days after vaccination. V is TRBV4-3 and J is TRBJ1-1; the D gene is possibly TRBD1 (5 bases). The CDR3 DNA reads TGCGCCAGCAGCCAAGTGGGTCGAGGGACCTCCACTGAAGCTTTCTTT. Residues: CASSQVGRGTSTEAFF.